The T cell receptor (beta chain) under discussion was sequenced for a study of blood T cell repertoires in COVID-19. Whole-study context: Some COVID-19 samples were acute and others convalescent; all came from the United States, Italy and Spain. The cDNA or gDNA used as material had been derived from T cells, B-cell-depleted T cells, or PBMCs.

Original handling: The authors estimated nucleated cell counts from reference gene primer amplification. Produced via immunoSEQ multiplex PCR; TCRdb's table is partial and in-frame only. Clone size and the V and J calls come from that table; the DNA yielded D and trimming. The table lists about 200,000 clones, roughly nine tenths of them singletons. Trimming at V came to 8 bases and at J to 3 bases, leaving 8 bases not matched to a gene. Germline loops: CDR1 MNHEY, CDR2 SVGAGI. This CDR3 is 14 amino acids long. The V gene is TRBV6-5, the J gene TRBJ1-2, with TRBD1 matching 8 bases. Sample: peripheral blood. The TCR sequence derives from a man aged 40-49 years with acute or convalescent COVID-19. CDR3 DNA sequence: TGTGCCAGCTATACAGGGGGATCTCACTATGGCTACACCTTC. Translation: CASYTGGSHYGYTF.